These T cell receptor beta chains were read from a single sample in a study of T cell responses to AZD1222 COVID-19 vaccine. Repertoires were generated with immunoSEQ multiplex PCR, while TCRdb's copy carries only in-frame clones and drops some. The sample yields under 200,000 clones, around 92% seen once. Sample: peripheral blood, taken 28 days after the second AZD1222 dose. All receptors derive from an adult who received the AZD1222 COVID-19 vaccine. Both conserved end residues are part of each CDR3. A D gene is named only where the DNA matches it firmly. Size values are once, few and many counts, or a class for expanded clones, and some rows have none.

CDR3: CASNADGYSPLHF; DNA: TGTGCCAGCAACGCCGACGGTTATTCACCCCTCCACTTT; size: .; D: .; V: TRBV28; J: TRBJ1-6
CDR3: CASRHTGFTEAFF; DNA: TGCGCCAGCAGGCATACAGGGTTCACTGAAGCTTTCTTT; size: .; D: .; V: TRBV4-3; J: TRBJ1-1
CDR3: CASSFRDRAYEQYF; DNA: TGTGCCAGCAGCTTCCGGGACAGGGCCTACGAGCAGTACTTC; size: once; D: TRBD1; V: TRBV7-8; J: TRBJ2-7
CDR3: CSARHSSNYGYTF; DNA: TGCAGCGCCAGACACAGCTCTAACTATGGCTACACCTTC; size: .; D: .; V: TRBV29-1; J: TRBJ1-2
CDR3: CASSPGLAVYNEQFF; DNA: TGTGCCAGCAGCCCGGGACTAGCGGTTTACAATGAGCAGTTCTTC; size: .; D: TRBD2; V: TRBV7-8; J: TRBJ2-1
CDR3: CASSQASTPDEQYF; DNA: TGTGCCAGCAGCCAAGCAAGTACGCCAGACGAGCAGTACTTC; size: .; D: .; V: TRBV4-2; J: TRBJ2-7
CDR3: CASSPAAREAFF; DNA: TGTGCCAGCAGCCCTGCAGCCAGAGAAGCTTTCTTT; size: .; D: .; V: TRBV11-2; J: TRBJ1-1
CDR3: CASSPRGGRNSYEQYF; DNA: TGTGCCAGTAGCCCTAGAGGGGGGCGAAATTCCTACGAGCAGTACTTC; size: .; D: .; V: TRBV19; J: TRBJ2-7
CDR3: CASNLEGGGQAFF; DNA: TGCGCCAGCAACCTGGAGGGGGGCGGGCAAGCTTTCTTT; size: .; D: .; V: TRBV5-1; J: TRBJ1-1
CDR3: CASSPKGLGGEAFF; DNA: TGTGCCAGCAGCCCCAAAGGGTTAGGGGGTGAAGCTTTCTTT; size: .; D: .; V: TRBV5-6; J: TRBJ1-1
CDR3: CASSEMGLRSGGYTF; DNA: TGTGCCAGCAGTGAAATGGGCCTCAGGTCGGGGGGCTACACCTTC; size: .; D: .; V: TRBV6-1; J: TRBJ1-2
CDR3: CASSIDQRSSGNTIYF; DNA: TGTGCCAGTAGTATAGATCAGCGAAGCTCTGGAAACACCATATATTTT; size: .; D: .; V: TRBV19; J: TRBJ1-3
CDR3: CASSSGGSGETQYF; DNA: TGTGCCAGCAGTTCGGGCGGGTCTGGGGAGACCCAGTACTTC; size: .; D: .; V: TRBV6-5; J: TRBJ2-5
CDR3: CASSESGRASGYTF; DNA: TGTGCCAGCAGTGAATCAGGGAGGGCTAGTGGCTACACCTTC; size: .; D: .; V: TRBV2; J: TRBJ1-2
CDR3: CASSEILGGGFNEKLFF; DNA: TGTGCCAGCAGTGAAATCCTAGGGGGGGGATTTAATGAAAAACTGTTTTTT; size: .; D: .; V: TRBV25-1; J: TRBJ1-4
CDR3: CAWKGVGSYEQYF; DNA: TGTGCCTGGAAAGGGGTAGGGTCCTACGAGCAGTACTTC; size: .; D: .; V: TRBV30; J: TRBJ2-7
CDR3: CASSQDTGQPQHF; DNA: TGTGCCAGCAGCCAAGATACCGGGCAGCCCCAGCATTTT; size: .; D: .; V: TRBV14; J: TRBJ1-5
CDR3: CASSQDLQVGKWDIQYF; DNA: TGTGCCAGCAGCCAAGATCTTCAAGTGGGAAAGTGGGACATTCAGTACTTC; size: .; D: .; V: TRBV3-1/TRBV3-2; J: TRBJ2-4
CDR3: CASSSGRGAGELFF; DNA: TGTGCTAGCAGCTCGGGACGGGGCGCCGGGGAGCTGTTTTTT; size: .; D: .; V: TRBV7-7; J: TRBJ2-2
CDR3: CASSASGVAGNEQFF; DNA: TGTGCCAGTAGTGCCTCAGGGGTGGCCGGCAATGAGCAGTTCTTC; size: .; D: .; V: TRBV19; J: TRBJ2-1
CDR3: CASSSRGSYEQYF; DNA: TGTGCCAGCAGCTCCCGGGGCTCCTACGAGCAGTACTTC; size: .; D: .; V: TRBV28; J: TRBJ2-7
CDR3: CASSQPRTGVNEKLFF; DNA: TGTGCCAGCAGCCAACCCCGTACGGGAGTTAATGAAAAACTGTTTTTT; size: .; D: .; V: TRBV3-1/TRBV3-2; J: TRBJ1-4
CDR3: CATSSGTGSPLHF; DNA: TGTGCCACCAGCAGTGGGACGGGTTCACCCCTCCACTTT; size: .; D: .; V: TRBV15; J: TRBJ1-6
CDR3: CASSLRVGVRGYTF; DNA: TGTGCCAGCAGCTTGAGGGTAGGGGTACGTGGCTACACCTTC; size: .; D: .; V: TRBV5-6; J: TRBJ1-2
CDR3: CASSTRGTYEQYF; DNA: TGTGCCAGTAGTACGCGAGGTACCTACGAGCAGTACTTC; size: once; D: .; V: TRBV19; J: TRBJ2-7
CDR3: CASSPTQGPYEQYF; DNA: TGTGCCAGCTCACCAACTCAGGGACCCTACGAGCAGTACTTC; size: .; D: .; V: TRBV18; J: TRBJ2-7
CDR3: CASSLERASRTGELFF; DNA: TGTGCCAGCAGCTTAGAACGGGCAAGTAGGACCGGGGAGCTGTTTTTT; size: .; D: .; V: TRBV7-2; J: TRBJ2-2
CDR3: CATSDEQGPTTGAFF; DNA: TGTGCCACCAGTGATGAACAGGGGCCAACGACGGGGGCTTTCTTT; size: .; D: TRBD1; V: TRBV24-1; J: TRBJ1-1
CDR3: CASSSGQGTGGYTF; DNA: TGTGCCAGCAGCTCCGGACAGGGAACGGGGGGCTACACCTTC; size: .; D: TRBD1; V: TRBV5-4; J: TRBJ1-2
CDR3: CASSARDRGRIAGYTF; DNA: TGTGCCAGCAGCGCCCGGGACAGGGGGCGAATTGCCGGCTACACCTTC; size: .; D: TRBD1; V: TRBV7-9; J: TRBJ1-2
CDR3: CASSEGGAGATNEKLFF; DNA: TGTGCCAGCAGTGAAGGAGGCGCAGGAGCAACTAATGAAAAACTGTTTTTT; size: .; D: .; V: TRBV2; J: TRBJ1-4
CDR3: CASSRTGDGYTF; DNA: TGTGCCAGCAGCCGGACAGGGGATGGCTACACCTTC; size: .; D: TRBD1; V: TRBV12-3/TRBV12-4; J: TRBJ1-2
CDR3: CASSQGRVGVTEAFF; DNA: TGTGCCAGCAGTCAAGGACGGGTAGGAGTTACTGAAGCTTTCTTT; size: .; D: .; V: TRBV7-9; J: TRBJ1-1
CDR3: CATYRDTSNTEAFF; DNA: TGTGCCACCTACAGGGATACTTCGAACACTGAAGCTTTCTTT; size: .; D: .; V: TRBV18; J: TRBJ1-1
CDR3: CASSPGTEAFF; DNA: TGTGCCAGCAGCCCGGGGACTGAAGCTTTCTTT; size: .; D: .; V: TRBV7-9; J: TRBJ1-1
CDR3: CATRKGQSYEQYF; DNA: TGTGCCACCAGAAAGGGACAGAGCTACGAGCAGTACTTC; size: .; D: TRBD1; V: TRBV27; J: TRBJ2-7
CDR3: CATSDLFPGQGWELSGNTIYF; DNA: TGTGCCACCAGTGACCTCTTTCCGGGACAGGGGTGGGAGCTCTCTGGAAACACCATATATTTT; size: .; D: TRBD1; V: TRBV24-1; J: TRBJ1-3
CDR3: CASSFTYSPLHF; DNA: TGTGCCAGCAGTTTCACATATTCACCCCTCCACTTT; size: .; D: .; V: TRBV27; J: TRBJ1-6
CDR3: CASSLRLGGRGYTF; DNA: TGTGCCAGCAGCCTACGCCTGGGGGGACGGGGCTACACCTTC; size: .; D: .; V: TRBV5-6; J: TRBJ1-2
CDR3: CASSSLRGPGGYTF; DNA: TGTGCCAGCAGCTCTTTGCGGGGGCCCGGTGGCTACACCTTC; size: .; D: .; V: TRBV28; J: TRBJ1-2
CDR3: CASSPQAGVEKLFF; DNA: TGTGCCAGCTCACCACAGGCAGGGGTTGAAAAACTGTTTTTT; size: once; D: .; V: TRBV18; J: TRBJ1-4
CDR3: CASSHGTGGPGELFF; DNA: TGTGCCAGCAGCCATGGCACGGGGGGCCCGGGGGAGCTGTTTTTT; size: .; D: .; V: TRBV11-3; J: TRBJ2-2
CDR3: CASSSQGPRYNSPLHF; DNA: TGTGCCAGCAGTTCCCAAGGGCCCCGATATAATTCACCCCTCCACTTT; size: .; D: .; V: TRBV6-5; J: TRBJ1-6
CDR3: CASRLGGDNQPQHF; DNA: TGCGCCAGCAGGTTGGGGGGTGACAATCAGCCCCAGCATTTT; size: .; D: .; V: TRBV5-1; J: TRBJ1-5
CDR3: CASSQVKGGDRYGNQPQHF; DNA: TGTGCCAGCAGCCAAGTAAAAGGGGGCGATCGGTATGGCAATCAGCCCCAGCATTTT; size: .; D: TRBD1; V: TRBV4-2; J: TRBJ1-5
CDR3: CASSPAAGGNTIYF; DNA: TGTGCCAGCAGCCCGGCGGCGGGGGGAAACACCATATATTTT; size: .; D: .; V: TRBV7-9; J: TRBJ1-3
CDR3: CASSLDRGNQPQHF; DNA: TGTGCCAGCAGTTTAGACAGAGGAAATCAGCCCCAGCATTTT; size: .; D: .; V: TRBV6-5; J: TRBJ1-5
CDR3: CASTGVVDNSPLHF; DNA: TGTGCCAGCACTGGGGTCGTAGATAATTCACCCCTCCACTTT; size: .; D: .; V: TRBV2; J: TRBJ1-6
CDR3: CASSFQRQVGFEAFF; DNA: TGCGCCAGCAGCTTCCAACGACAGGTTGGGTTTGAAGCTTTCTTT; size: .; D: .; V: TRBV4-3; J: TRBJ1-1
CDR3: CASSEYEESGGYTF; DNA: TGTGCCAGCAGTGAATACGAGGAAAGTGGTGGCTACACCTTC; size: .; D: .; V: TRBV6-1; J: TRBJ1-2
CDR3: CASSEAGGRDGFF; DNA: TGTGCCAGCAGTGAAGCGGGGGGCAGGGATGGTTTCTTT; size: once; D: .; V: TRBV6-1; J: TRBJ1-1
CDR3: CASRGQGGNEQFF; DNA: TGTGCCAGCAGGGGACAGGGGGGGAATGAGCAGTTCTTC; size: .; D: TRBD1; V: TRBV7-2; J: TRBJ2-1
CDR3: CASSLEGVPSSYEQYF; DNA: TGTGCCAGCAGCTTAGAGGGGGTCCCGAGCTCCTACGAGCAGTACTTC; size: .; D: .; V: TRBV7-2; J: TRBJ2-7
CDR3: CASSEYQTLGGYTF; DNA: TGTGCCAGCAGTGAATATCAAACCCTGGGAGGCTACACCTTC; size: .; D: .; V: TRBV6-1; J: TRBJ1-2